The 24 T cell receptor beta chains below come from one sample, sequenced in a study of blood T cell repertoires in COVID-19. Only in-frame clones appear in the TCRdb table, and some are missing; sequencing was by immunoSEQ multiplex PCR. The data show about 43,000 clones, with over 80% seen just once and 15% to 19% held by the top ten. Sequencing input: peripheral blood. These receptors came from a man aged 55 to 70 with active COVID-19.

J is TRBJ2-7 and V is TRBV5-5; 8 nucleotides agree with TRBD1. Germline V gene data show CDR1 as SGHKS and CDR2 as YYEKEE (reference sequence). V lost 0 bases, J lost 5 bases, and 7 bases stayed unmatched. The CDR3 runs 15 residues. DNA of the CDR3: TGTGCCAGCAGCTTGGTTATTGACAGGGGTGACGAGCAGTACTTC. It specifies CASSLVIDRGDEQYF. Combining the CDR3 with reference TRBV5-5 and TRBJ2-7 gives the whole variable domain DAGVTQSPTHLIKTRGQQVTLRCSPISGHKSVSWYQQVLGQGPQFIFQYYEKEERGRGNFPDRFSARQFPNYSSELNVNALLLGDSALYLCASSLVIDRGDEQYFGPGTRLTVT.

CDR3 in DNA: TGCGCCAGCAGCTTAGCGGTCGGACAGGGCCAAGAGACCCAGTACTTC. Translated: CASSLAVGQGQETQYF. The chain links TRBV5-1 to TRBJ2-5, with TRBD1 identical over 8 bases. The CDR3 runs to 16 residues. The ends lost 2 bases at V and 1 base at J; junction bases unmatched: 7. CDR1 and CDR2 from the germline V gene are SGHRS and YFSETQ.

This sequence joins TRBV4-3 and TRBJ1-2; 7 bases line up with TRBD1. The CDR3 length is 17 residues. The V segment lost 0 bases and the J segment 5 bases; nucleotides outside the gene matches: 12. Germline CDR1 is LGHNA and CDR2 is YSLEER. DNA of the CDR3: TGCGCCAGCAGCCAAGATACCCCCGACAGGGCGGGGTATGGCTACACCTTC. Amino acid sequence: CASSQDTPDRAGYGYTF.

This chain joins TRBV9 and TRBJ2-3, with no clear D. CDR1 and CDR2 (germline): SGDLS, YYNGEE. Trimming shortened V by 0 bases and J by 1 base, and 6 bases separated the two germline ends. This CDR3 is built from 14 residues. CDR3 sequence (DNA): TGTGCCAGCAGCGTAGTTTCCGGCACAGATACGCAGTATTTT. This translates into CASSVVSGTDTQYF.

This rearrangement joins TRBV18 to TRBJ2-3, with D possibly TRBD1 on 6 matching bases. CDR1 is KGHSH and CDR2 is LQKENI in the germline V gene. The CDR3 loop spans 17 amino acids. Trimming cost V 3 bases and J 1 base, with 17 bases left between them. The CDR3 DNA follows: TGTGCCAGCTCACCGGGGGCTCCTGGTGGTGGCACAGATACGCAGTATTTT. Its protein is CASSPGAPGGGTDTQYF.

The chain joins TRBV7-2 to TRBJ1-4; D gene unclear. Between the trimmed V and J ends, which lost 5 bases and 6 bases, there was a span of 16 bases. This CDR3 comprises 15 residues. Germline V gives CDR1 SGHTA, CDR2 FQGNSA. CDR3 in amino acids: CASSPEFSADEKLFF. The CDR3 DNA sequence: TGTGCCAGCAGCCCAGAGTTTAGCGCCGATGAAAAACTGTTTTTT.

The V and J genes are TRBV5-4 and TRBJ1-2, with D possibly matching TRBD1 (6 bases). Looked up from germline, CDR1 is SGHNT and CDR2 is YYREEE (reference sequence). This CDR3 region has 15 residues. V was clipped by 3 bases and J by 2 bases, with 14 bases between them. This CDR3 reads CASSSRLGQNYGYTF. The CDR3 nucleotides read TGTGCCAGCAGCTCCCGTTTGGGACAAAACTATGGCTACACCTTC. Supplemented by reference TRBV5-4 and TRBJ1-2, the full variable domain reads ETGVTQSPTHLIKTRGQQVTLRCSSQSGHNTVSWYQQALGQGPQFIFQYYREEENGRGNFPPRFSGLQFPNYSSELNVNALELDDSALYLCASSSRLGQNYGYTFGSGTRLTVV.

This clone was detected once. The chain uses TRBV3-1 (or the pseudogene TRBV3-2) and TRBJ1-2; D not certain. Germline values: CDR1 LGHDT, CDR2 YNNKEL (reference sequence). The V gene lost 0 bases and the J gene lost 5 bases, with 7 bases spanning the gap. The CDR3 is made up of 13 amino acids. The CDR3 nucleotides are TGTGCCAGCAGCCAAGATAATTTGTATGGCTACACCTTC. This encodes CASSQDNLYGYTF.

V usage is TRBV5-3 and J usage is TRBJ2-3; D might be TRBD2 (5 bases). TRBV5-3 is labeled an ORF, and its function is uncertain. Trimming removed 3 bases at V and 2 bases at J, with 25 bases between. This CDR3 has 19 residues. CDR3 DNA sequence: TGTGCCAGAAGCTCGGCTCTCGCTTCGAGGGCTCGGAACACAGATACGCAGTATTTT. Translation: CARSSALASRARNTDTQYF.

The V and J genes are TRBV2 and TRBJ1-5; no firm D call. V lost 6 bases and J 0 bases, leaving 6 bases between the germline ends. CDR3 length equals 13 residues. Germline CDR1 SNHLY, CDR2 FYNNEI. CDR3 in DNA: TGTGCCAGCAGCCCAAATAGCAATCAGCCCCAGCATTTT. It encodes CASSPNSNQPQHF.

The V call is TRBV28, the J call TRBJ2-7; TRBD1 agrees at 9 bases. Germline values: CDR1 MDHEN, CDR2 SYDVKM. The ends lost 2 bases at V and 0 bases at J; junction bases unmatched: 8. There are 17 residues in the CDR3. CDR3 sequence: CASSLLLGQGFSYEQYF. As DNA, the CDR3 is TGTGCCAGCAGTTTACTCCTAGGACAGGGGTTCTCCTACGAGCAGTACTTC.

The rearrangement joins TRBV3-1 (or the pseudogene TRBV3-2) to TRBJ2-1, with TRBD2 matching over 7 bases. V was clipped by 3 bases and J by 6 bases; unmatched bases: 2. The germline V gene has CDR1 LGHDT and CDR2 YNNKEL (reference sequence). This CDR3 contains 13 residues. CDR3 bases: TGTGCCAGCAGCCAGACTAGCTTCAATGAGCAGTTCTTC. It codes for CASSQTSFNEQFF.

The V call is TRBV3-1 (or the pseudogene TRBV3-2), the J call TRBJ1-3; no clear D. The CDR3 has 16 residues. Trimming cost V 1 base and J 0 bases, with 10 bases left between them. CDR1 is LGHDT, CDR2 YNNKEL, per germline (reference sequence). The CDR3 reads CASSQGYSSSGNTIYF. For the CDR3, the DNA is TGTGCCAGCAGCCAAGGCTACAGTAGCTCTGGAAACACCATATATTTT.

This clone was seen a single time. For the CDR3, the DNA is TGTGCCAGCAGTATATCGGGACAGGGTGGCACAGATACGCAGTATTTT. It is translated as CASSISGQGGTDTQYF. This chain uses TRBV28 with TRBJ2-3, with TRBD1 matching 9 bases. V was pared by 5 bases and J by 1 base, with 7 bases of the junction left unmatched. Germline lookup yields CDR1 MDHEN and CDR2 SYDVKM. The CDR3 totals 16 residues.

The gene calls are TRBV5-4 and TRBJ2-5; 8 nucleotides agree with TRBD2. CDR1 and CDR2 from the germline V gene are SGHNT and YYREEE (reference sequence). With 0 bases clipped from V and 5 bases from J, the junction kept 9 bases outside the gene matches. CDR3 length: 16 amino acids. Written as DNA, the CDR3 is TGTGCCAGCAGCTTGGAGCCTAGCGGGCCCCCGGAGACCCAGTACTTC. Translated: CASSLEPSGPPETQYF.

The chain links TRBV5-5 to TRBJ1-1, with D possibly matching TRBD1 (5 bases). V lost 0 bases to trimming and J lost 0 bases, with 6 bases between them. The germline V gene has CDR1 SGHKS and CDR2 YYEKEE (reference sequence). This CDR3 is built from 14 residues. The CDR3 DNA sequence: TGTGCCAGCAGCTTGGGGGGCCTGAACACTGAAGCTTTCTTT. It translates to CASSLGGLNTEAFF.

In nucleotides, the CDR3 is TGTGCCAGCAGCTTAACGGGACTACCCACAGATACGCAGTATTTT. This sequence encodes CASSLTGLPTDTQYF. The J gene is TRBJ2-3, the V gene TRBV7-2; 7 positions match TRBD2. Germline V lookup: CDR1 SGHTA, CDR2 FQGNSA. V lost 2 bases and J lost 2; bases outside the gene matches: 4. The CDR3 runs to 15 residues.

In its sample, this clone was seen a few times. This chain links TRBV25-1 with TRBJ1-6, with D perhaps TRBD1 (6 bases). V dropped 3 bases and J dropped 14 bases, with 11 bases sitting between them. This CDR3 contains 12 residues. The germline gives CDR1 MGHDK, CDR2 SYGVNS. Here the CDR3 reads CASSETGGTLHF. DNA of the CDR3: TGTGCCAGCAGTGAGACTGGGGGCACCCTCCACTTT.

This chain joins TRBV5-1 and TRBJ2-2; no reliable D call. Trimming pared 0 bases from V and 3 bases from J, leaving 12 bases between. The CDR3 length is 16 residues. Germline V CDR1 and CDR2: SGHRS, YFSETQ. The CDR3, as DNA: TGCGCCAGCAGCTTGGGCGCCCCACCGGACACCGGGGAGCTGTTTTTT. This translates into CASSLGAPPDTGELFF.

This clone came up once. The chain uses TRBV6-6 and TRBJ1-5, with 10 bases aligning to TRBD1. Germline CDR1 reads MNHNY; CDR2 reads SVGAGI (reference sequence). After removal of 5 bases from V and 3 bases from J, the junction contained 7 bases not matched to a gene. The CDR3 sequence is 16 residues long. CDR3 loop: CASSNEGTGDNQPQHF. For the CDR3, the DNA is TGTGCCAGCAGTAACGAAGGGACAGGGGACAATCAGCCCCAGCATTTT.

CDR3: CASSRDRGDGLTDTQYF. In nucleotides, the CDR3 is TGTGCCAGCAGTCGGGACAGGGGAGACGGCCTCACAGATACGCAGTATTTT. The chain carries TRBV25-1 and TRBJ2-3; TRBD1 matches 10 bases. CDR3 length: 17 amino acids. CDR1 MGHDK and CDR2 SYGVNS come from the germline V gene. V dropped 5 bases and J dropped 2; count of bases not matched to a gene: 10.

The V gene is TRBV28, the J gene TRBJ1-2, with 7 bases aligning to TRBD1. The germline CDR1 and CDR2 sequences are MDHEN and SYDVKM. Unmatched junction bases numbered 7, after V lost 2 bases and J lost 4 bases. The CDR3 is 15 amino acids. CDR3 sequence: CASSLPLTGTYGYTF. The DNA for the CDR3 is TGTGCCAGCAGTTTACCCCTGACAGGGACCTATGGCTACACCTTC.

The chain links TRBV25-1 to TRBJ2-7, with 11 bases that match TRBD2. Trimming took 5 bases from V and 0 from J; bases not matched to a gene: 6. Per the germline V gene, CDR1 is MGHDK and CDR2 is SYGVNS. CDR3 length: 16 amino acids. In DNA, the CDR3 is TGTGCCAGCAGTAAGAATGGACTAGCGGGCTCCTACGAGCAGTACTTC. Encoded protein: CASSKNGLAGSYEQYF.

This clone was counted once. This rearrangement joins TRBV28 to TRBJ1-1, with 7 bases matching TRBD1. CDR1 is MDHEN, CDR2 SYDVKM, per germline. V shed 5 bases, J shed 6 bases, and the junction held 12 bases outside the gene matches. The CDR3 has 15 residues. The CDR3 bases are TGTGCCAGCAGTGGGCTACAGGGGTTGTTCTCTGAAGCTTTCTTT. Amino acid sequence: CASSGLQGLFSEAFF.